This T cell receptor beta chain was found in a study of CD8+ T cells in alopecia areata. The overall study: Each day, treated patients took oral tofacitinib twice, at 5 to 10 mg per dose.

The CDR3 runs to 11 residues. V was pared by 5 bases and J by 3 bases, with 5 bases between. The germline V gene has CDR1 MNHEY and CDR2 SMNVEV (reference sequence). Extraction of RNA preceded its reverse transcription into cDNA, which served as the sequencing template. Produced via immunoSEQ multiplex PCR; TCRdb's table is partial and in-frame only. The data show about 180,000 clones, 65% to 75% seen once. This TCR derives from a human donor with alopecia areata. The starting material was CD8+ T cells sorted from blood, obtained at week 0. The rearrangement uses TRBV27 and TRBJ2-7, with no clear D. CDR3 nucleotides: TGTGCCAGCAGTAGCAGCTACGAGCAGTACTTC. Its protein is CASSSSYEQYF.